The T cell receptor (beta chain) under discussion was sequenced for a study of control samples from healthy donors and cancer patients. CDR3 length: 19 amino acids. Libraries were prepared by immunoSEQ multiplex PCR; TCRdb keeps only in-frame clonotypes and omits some of them. The repertoire has 150,000 or so clones, almost 90% of them found once; the top ten carry 1.5% to 2%. The receptor's source is a man aged 18 to 30 in good health. What was sequenced was blood. The J gene is TRBJ2-2, the V gene TRBV21-1; TRBD2, the table's D call, was not compared with the DNA. TRBV21-1 corresponds to a pseudogene. As DNA, the CDR3 is TGTGCCAGCAACGCCGAGGGACTAGCGGGCCATTCGAACACCGGGGAGCTGTTTTTT. Translated, it gives CASNAEGLAGHSNTGELFF.